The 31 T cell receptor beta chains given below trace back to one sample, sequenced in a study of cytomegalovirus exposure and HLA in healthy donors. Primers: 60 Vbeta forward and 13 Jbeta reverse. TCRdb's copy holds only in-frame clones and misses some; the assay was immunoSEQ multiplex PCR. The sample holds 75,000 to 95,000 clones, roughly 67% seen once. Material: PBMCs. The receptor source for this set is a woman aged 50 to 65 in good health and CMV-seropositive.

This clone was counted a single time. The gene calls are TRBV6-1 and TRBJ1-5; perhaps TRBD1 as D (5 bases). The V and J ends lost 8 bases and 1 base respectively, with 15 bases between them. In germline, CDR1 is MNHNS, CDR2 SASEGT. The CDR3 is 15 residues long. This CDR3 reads CASADIPMSNQPQHF. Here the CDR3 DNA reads TGTGCCAGCGCGGACATACCGATGAGCAATCAGCCCCAGCATTTT.

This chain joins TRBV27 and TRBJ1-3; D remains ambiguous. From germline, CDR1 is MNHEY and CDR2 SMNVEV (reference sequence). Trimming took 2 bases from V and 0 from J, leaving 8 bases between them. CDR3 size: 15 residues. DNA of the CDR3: TGTGCCAGCAGTTTAGACGGGAACTCTGGAAACACCATATATTTT. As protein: CASSLDGNSGNTIYF.

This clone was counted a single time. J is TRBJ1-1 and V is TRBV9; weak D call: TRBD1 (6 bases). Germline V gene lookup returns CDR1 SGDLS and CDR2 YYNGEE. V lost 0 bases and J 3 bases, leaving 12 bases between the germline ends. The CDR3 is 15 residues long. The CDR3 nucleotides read TGTGCCAGCAGCGTAGAAGGGGGGGAGTACACTGAAGCTTTCTTT. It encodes CASSVEGGEYTEAFF.

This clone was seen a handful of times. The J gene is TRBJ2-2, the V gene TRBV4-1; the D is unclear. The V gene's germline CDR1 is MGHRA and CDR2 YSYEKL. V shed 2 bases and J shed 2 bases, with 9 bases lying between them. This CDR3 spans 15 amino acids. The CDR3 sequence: CASSQPDINTGELFF. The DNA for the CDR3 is TGCGCCAGCAGCCAACCAGACATTAACACCGGGGAGCTGTTTTTT.

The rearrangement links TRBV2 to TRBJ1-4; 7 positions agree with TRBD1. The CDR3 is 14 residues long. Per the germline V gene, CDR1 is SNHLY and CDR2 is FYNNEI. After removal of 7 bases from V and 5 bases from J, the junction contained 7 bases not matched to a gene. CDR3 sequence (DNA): TGTGCCAGCACCCCGACAGGGAGCAATGAAAAACTGTTTTTT. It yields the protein CASTPTGSNEKLFF.

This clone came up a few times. The CDR3 loop is CASRTGETGELFF. The CDR3 nucleotides are TGTGCCAGCAGGACAGGGGAGACCGGGGAGCTGTTTTTT. V is TRBV6-1 and J is TRBJ2-2, with 8 bases identical to TRBD1. The ends lost 6 bases at V and 5 bases at J; junction bases unmatched: 2. Per the germline V gene, CDR1 is MNHNS and CDR2 is SASEGT. CDR3 length: 13 residues.

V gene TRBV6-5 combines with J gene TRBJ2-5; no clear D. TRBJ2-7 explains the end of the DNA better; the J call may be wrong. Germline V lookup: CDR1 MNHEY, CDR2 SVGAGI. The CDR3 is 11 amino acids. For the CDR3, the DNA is TGTGCCAGCAGTCAAAGAAACGAGCAGTACTTC. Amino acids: CASSQRNEQYF.

CDR3 DNA sequence: TGTGCCAGCAGCTGGGCACCCACGGAGACCCAGTACTTC. It encodes CASSWAPTETQYF. V gene TRBV27 combines with J gene TRBJ2-5; D not resolved. Trimming left V 6 bases short and J 5 bases short, with 13 bases between. The germline V gene encodes CDR1 MNHEY and CDR2 SMNVEV (reference sequence). The CDR3 spans 13 residues.

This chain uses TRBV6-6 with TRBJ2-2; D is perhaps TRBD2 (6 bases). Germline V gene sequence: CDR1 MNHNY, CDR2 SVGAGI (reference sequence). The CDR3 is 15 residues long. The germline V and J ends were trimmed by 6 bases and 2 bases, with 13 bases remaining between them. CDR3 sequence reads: CASSKDYGNTGELFF. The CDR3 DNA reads TGTGCCAGCAGCAAGGACTATGGTAACACCGGGGAGCTGTTTTTT.

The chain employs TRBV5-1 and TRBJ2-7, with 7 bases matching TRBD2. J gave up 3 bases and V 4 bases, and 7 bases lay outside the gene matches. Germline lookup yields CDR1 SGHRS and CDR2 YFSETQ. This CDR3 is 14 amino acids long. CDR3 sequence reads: CASSPLGGNYEQYF. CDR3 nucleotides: TGCGCCAGCAGCCCTTTGGGGGGGAACTACGAGCAGTACTTC.

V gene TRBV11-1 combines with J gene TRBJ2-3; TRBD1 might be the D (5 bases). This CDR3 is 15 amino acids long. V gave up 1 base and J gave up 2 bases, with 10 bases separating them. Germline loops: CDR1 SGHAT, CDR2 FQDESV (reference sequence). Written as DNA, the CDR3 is TGTGCCAGCAGCTTAGGTGTCAGGGCCACAGATACGCAGTATTTT. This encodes CASSLGVRATDTQYF. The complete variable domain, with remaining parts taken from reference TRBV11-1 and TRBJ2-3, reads EAEVAQSPRYKITEKSQAVAFWCDPISGHATLYWYRQILGQGPELLVQFQDESVVDDSQLPKDRFSAERLKGVDSTLKIQPAELGDSAMYLCASSLGVRATDTQYFGPGTRLTVL.

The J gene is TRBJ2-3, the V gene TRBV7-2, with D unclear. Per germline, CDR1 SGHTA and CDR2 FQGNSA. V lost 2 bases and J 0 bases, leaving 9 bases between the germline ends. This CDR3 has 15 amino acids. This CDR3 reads CASSLSRWSTDTQYF. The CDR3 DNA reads TGTGCCAGCAGCTTATCACGGTGGAGCACAGATACGCAGTATTTT.

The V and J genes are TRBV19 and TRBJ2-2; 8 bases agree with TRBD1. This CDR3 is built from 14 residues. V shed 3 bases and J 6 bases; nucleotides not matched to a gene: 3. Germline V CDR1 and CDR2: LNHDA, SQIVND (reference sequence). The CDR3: CASSMDRVAGELFF. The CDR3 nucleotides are TGTGCCAGTAGTATGGACAGGGTCGCCGGGGAGCTGTTTTTT. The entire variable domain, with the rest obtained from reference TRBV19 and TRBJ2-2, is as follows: DGGITQSPKYLFRKEGQNVTLSCEQNLNHDAMYWYRQDPGQGLRLIYYSQIVNDFQKGDIAEGYSVSREKKESFPLTVTSAQKNPTAFYLCASSMDRVAGELFFGEGSRLTVL.

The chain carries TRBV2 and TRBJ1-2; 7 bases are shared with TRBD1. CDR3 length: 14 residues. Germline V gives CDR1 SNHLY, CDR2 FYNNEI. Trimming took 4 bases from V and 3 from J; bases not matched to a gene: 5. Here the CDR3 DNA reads TGTGCCAGCAGTGCGACAGGGATCCACTATGGCTACACCTTC. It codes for CASSATGIHYGYTF. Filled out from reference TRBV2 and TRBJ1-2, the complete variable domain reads EPEVTQTPSHQVTQMGQEVILRCVPISNHLYFYWYRQILGQKVEFLVSFYNNEISEKSEIFDDQFSVERPDGSNFTLKIRSTKLEDSAMYFCASSATGIHYGYTFGSGTRLTVV.

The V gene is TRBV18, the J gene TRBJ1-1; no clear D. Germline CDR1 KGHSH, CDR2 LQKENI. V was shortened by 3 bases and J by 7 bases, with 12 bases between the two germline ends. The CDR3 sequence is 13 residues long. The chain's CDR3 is CASSPREGGEAFF. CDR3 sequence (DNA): TGTGCCAGCTCACCTAGGGAGGGAGGTGAAGCTTTCTTT.

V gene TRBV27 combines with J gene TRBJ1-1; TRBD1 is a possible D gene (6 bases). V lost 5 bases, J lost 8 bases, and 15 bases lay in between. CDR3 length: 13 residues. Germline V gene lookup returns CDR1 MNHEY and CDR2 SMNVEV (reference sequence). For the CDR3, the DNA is TGTGCCAGCAGTCTCCAGACAGGCGCGGAAGCTTTCTTT. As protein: CASSLQTGAEAFF.

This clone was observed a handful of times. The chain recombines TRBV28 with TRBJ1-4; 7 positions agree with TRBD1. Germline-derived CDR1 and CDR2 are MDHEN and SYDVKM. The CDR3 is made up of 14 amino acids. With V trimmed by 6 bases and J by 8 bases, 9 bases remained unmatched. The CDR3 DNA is TGTGCCAGCAGCCCCGGACAGGTTCGAGAAAAACTGTTTTTT. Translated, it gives CASSPGQVREKLFF.

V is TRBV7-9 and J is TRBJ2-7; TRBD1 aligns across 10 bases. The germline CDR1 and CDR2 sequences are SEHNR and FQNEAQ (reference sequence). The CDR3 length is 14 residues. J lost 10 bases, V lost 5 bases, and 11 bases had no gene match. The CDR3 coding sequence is TGTGCCAGCAGCCTTCTTGGGGACAGGGGATTCCAGTACTTC. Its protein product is CASSLLGDRGFQYF.

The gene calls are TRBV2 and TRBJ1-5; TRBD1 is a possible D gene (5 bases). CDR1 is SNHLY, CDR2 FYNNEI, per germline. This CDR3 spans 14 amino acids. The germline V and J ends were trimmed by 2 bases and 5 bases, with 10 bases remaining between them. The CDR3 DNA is TGTGCCAGCAGTGAACGGGGGTTTGATCAGCCCCAGCATTTT. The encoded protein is CASSERGFDQPQHF.

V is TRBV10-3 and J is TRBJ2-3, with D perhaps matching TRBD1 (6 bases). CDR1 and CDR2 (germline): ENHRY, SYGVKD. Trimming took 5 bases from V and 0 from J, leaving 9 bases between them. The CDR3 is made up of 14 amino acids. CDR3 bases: TGTGCCATCAGTACAGGGCTGAGCACAGATACGCAGTATTTT. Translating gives CAISTGLSTDTQYF.

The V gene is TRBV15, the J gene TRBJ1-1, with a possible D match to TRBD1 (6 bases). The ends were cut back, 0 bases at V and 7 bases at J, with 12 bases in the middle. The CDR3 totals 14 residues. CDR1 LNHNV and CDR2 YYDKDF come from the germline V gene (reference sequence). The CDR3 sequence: CATSREAGDNEAFF. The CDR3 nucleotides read TGTGCCACCAGCAGAGAAGCGGGGGACAATGAAGCTTTCTTT.

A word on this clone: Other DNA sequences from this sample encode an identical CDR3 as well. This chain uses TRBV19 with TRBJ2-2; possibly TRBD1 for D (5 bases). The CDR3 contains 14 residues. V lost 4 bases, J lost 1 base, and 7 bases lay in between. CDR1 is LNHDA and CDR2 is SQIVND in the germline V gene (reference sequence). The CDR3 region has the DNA TGTGCCAGTAGTAGCCAGGGGAACACCGGGGAGCTGTTTTTT. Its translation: CASSSQGNTGELFF.

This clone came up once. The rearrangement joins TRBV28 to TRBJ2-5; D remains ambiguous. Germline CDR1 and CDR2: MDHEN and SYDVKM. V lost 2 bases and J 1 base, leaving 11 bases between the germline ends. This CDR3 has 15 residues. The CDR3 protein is CASSLIGRSQETQYF. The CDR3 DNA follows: TGTGCCAGCAGTTTAATCGGTCGTTCCCAAGAGACCCAGTACTTC.

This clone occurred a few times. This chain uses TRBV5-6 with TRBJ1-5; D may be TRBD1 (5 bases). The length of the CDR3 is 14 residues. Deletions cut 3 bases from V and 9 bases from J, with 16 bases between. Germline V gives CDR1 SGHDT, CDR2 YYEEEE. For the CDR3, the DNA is TGTGCCAGCAGCTCACGTCCCGACGGGGGGCCCCAGCATTTT. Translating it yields CASSSRPDGGPQHF. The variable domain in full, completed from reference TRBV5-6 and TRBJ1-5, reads DAGVTQSPTHLIKTRGQQVTLRCSPKSGHDTVSWYQQALGQGPQFIFQYYEEEERQRGNFPDRFSGHQFPNYSSELNVNALLLGDSALYLCASSSRPDGGPQHFGDGTRLSIL.

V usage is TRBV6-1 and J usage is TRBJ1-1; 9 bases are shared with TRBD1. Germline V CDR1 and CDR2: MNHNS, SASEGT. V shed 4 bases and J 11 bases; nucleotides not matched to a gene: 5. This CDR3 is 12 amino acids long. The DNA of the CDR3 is TGTGCCAGCAGTGTAGAGGGGACAGGGGCTTTCTTT. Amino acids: CASSVEGTGAFF.

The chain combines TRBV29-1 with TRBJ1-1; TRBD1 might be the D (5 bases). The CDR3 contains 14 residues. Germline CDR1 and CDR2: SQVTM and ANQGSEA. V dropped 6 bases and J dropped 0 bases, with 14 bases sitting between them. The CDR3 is CSVRRQSMNTEAFF. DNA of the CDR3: TGCAGCGTCCGCCGACAGAGCATGAACACTGAAGCTTTCTTT.

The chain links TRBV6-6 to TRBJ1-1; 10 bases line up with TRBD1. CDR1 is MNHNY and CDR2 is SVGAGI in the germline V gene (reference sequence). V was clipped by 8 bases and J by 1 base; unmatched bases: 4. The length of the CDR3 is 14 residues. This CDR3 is CASGTGAGNTEAFF. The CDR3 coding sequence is TGTGCCAGCGGGACAGGGGCTGGGAACACTGAAGCTTTCTTT.

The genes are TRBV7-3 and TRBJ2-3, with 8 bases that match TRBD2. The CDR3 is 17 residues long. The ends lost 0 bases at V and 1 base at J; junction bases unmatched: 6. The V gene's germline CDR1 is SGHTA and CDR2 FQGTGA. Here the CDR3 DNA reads TGTGCCAGCAGCTTAACGGCTAGCGGGCTGGGCACAGATACGCAGTATTTT. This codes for CASSLTASGLGTDTQYF.

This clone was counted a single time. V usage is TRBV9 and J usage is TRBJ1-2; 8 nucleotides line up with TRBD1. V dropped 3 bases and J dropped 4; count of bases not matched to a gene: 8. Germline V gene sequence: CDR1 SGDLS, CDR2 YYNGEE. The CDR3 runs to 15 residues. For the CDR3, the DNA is TGTGCCAGCAGCGAGGGACAGGCCTTTAGCTATGGCTACACCTTC. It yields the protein CASSEGQAFSYGYTF.

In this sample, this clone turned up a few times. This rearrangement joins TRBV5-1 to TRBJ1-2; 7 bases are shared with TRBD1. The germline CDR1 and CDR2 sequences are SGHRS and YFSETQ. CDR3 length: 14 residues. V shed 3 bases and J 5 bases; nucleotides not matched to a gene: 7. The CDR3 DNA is TGCGCCAGCAGCTCTACAGGGGCCGAATATGGCTACACCTTC. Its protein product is CASSSTGAEYGYTF.

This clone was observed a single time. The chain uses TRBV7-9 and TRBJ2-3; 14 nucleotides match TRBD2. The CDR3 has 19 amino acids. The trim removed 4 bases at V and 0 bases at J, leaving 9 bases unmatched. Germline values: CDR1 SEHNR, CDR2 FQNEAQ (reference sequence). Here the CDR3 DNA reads TGTGCCAGCAGCTCACCCTCGACTAGCGGGGGGGTTAGCACAGATACGCAGTATTTT. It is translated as CASSSPSTSGGVSTDTQYF.